This T cell receptor (beta chain) was identified in a study of metastatic and nonmetastatic thyroid tumors. Across the study: Repertoires from malignant and benign thyroid patients were compared across blood and tumor or nodule tissue.

CDR1 is MNHEY, CDR2 SVGEGT, per germline. The J segment lost 6 bases and the V segment lost 6 bases, leaving 10 bases of the junction unmatched. CDR3 size: 14 residues. The study's findings and limits: The study reportedly found significantly higher TCR beta diversity in malignant thyroid tumors than benign nodules, in blood and tumor.

Thyroid surgery was performed in patients who had received no treatment beforehand. In its sample, this clone was seen a few times. Its specificity is unknown. Being one base from a much bigger clone, this may be a read error. Methods used by the authors: Between-group CDR3 differences, defined by clinicopathological status, yielded a distant-metastasis classifier for papillary thyroid cancer. TCRdb re-called the PCR reads through MiXCR. TCRdb, not the original authors, processed these V and J calls. The table lists 20,000 to 25,000 clones, around a sixth of them singletons. The clonotype was recovered from a female donor with papillary thyroid cancer or a benign thyroid nodule (not recorded which). Some clones in this sample may be carry-over from other donors' samples. Sequences were obtained from blood. The rearrangement joins TRBV6-2 or TRBV6-3 to TRBJ2-7; 8 bases are shared with TRBD1. The CDR3 loop reads CASSPVTGVVEQYF. CDR3 in DNA: TGTGCCAGCAGCCCCGTGACAGGGGTCGTCGAGCAGTACTTC.